A selection of T cell receptor beta chains follows, all from one sample in a study of beta chain features in type 1 diabetes. The protocol was immunoSEQ multiplex PCR, while the TCRdb copy is restricted to in-frame clones and leaves out a portion. The sample contains 200,000 to 300,000 clones, about a tenth of which appear only once. Material: naive CD4+ T cells from blood. Receptor source: a man aged 25-45 years with type 1 diabetes. Each CDR3 is given with its conserved first and last residue. The D gene is left open where the match is weak. Only some rows state a clone size, as once, few, many or a class for expanded clones.

>NA|TRBJ1-6|few|TRBV6-5
CASKKAGHNSPLHF
TGTGCCAGCAAAAAGGCAGGGCACAATTCACCCCTCCACTTT
>TRBD2|TRBJ2-2|few|TRBV27
CASYTLRPGTSGDRELFF
TGTGCCAGCTACACCCTGCGCCCCGGGACTAGCGGGGACAGGGAGCTGTTTTTT
>TRBD2|TRBJ2-3|few|TRBV18
CASSPSGGGTDTQYF
TGTGCCAGCTCACCCAGCGGGGGGGGCACAGATACGCAGTATTTT
>NA|TRBJ2-1|NA|TRBV7-3
CASSFGGREQFF
TGTGCCAGCAGCTTTGGCGGCCGGGAGCAGTTCTTC
>NA|TRBJ2-1|NA|TRBV5-1
CASSIDRVAYNEQFF
TGCGCCAGCAGCATCGACCGGGTTGCGTACAATGAGCAGTTCTTC
>NA|TRBJ2-1|few|TRBV9
CASSVDYGNEQFF
TGTGCCAGCAGCGTAGACTATGGAAATGAGCAGTTCTTC
>NA|TRBJ2-1|few|TRBV15
CATSRDAGLPGLFF
TGTGCCACCAGCAGAGACGCTGGACTACCCGGACTGTTCTTC
>NA|TRBJ1-6|NA|TRBV7-9
CASSSPGGSINSPLHF
TGTGCCAGCAGCTCTCCTGGCGGCAGCATAAATTCACCCCTCCACTTT
>NA|TRBJ1-2|NA|TRBV30
CAWSVLEGYGYTF
TGTGCCTGGAGTGTACTCGAGGGATATGGCTACACCTTC
>NA|TRBJ2-7|few|TRBV7-2
CASSLYSSYEQYF
TGTGCCAGCAGCTTATACAGCTCCTACGAGCAGTACTTC
>TRBD1|TRBJ2-7|few|TRBV7-8
CASSQRETGVYEQYF
TGTGCCAGCAGCCAACGGGAGACAGGGGTTTACGAGCAGTACTTC
>NA|TRBJ2-2|once|TRBV18
CASSPQTTTTGELFF
TGTGCCAGCTCACCACAAACTACTACTACCGGGGAGCTGTTTTTT
>NA|TRBJ2-5|few|TRBV11-2
CASNRRVETQYF
TGTGCCAGCAACCGGCGGGTGGAGACCCAGTACTTC
>NA|TRBJ2-3|few|TRBV6-5
CASSSTYTQYF
TGTGCCAGCAGTTCCACATATACGCAGTATTTT
>NA|TRBJ2-5|few|TRBV11-2
CASSLRETQYF
TGTGCCAGCAGCTTACGGGAGACCCAGTACTTC
>TRBD1|TRBJ2-5|few|TRBV7-9
CASSPARGRGQQETQYF
TGTGCCAGCAGCCCTGCCAGGGGCAGGGGGCAACAAGAGACCCAGTACTTC
>TRBD1|TRBJ2-6|NA|TRBV2
CASSKGQGYGANVLTF
TGTGCCAGCAGTAAAGGACAGGGTTATGGGGCCAACGTCCTGACTTTC
>TRBD2|TRBJ2-1|NA|TRBV27
CASRGLAGSSYNEQFF
TGTGCCAGCAGGGGACTAGCGGGCAGCTCCTACAATGAGCAGTTCTTC
>NA|TRBJ2-3|few|TRBV29-1
CSVATSGSTDTQYF
TGCAGCGTTGCTACTTCAGGGAGCACAGATACGCAGTATTTT
>TRBD1|TRBJ1-2|NA|TRBV28
CASRQQGADGYTF
TGTGCCAGCAGGCAACAGGGGGCGGATGGCTACACCTTC
>NA|TRBJ1-5|few|TRBV7-2
CASSLGPRGGVQPQHF
TGTGCCAGCAGCTTAGGCCCCCGGGGAGGGGTTCAGCCCCAGCATTTT
>NA|TRBJ2-5|few|TRBV7-9
CASSIGGTFQETQYF
TGTGCCAGCAGTATTGGAGGGACTTTCCAAGAGACCCAGTACTTC
>TRBD1|TRBJ2-3|few|TRBV19
CASRTGTVTDTQYF
TGTGCCAGTAGGACCGGGACAGTCACAGATACGCAGTATTTT
>NA|TRBJ1-1|NA|TRBV14
CASSQERNTEAFF
TGTGCCAGCAGCCAAGAGAGGAACACTGAAGCTTTCTTT
>TRBD1|TRBJ2-7|NA|TRBV5-1
CASSSGQGSYEQYF
TGCGCCAGCAGCTCGGGACAGGGAAGCTACGAGCAGTACTTC
>NA|TRBJ1-1|few|TRBV29-1
CSALDRNTEAFF
TGCAGCGCACTGGACAGGAACACTGAAGCTTTCTTT
>NA|TRBJ1-5|few|TRBV28
CASSSTGSNQPQHF
TGTGCCAGCAGCTCCACAGGGAGCAATCAGCCCCAGCATTTT
>TRBD2|TRBJ2-7|NA|TRBV7-9
CASSLEGEGSYEQYF
TGTGCCAGCAGCTTAGAAGGGGAGGGGTCCTACGAGCAGTACTTC
>NA|TRBJ1-1|NA|TRBV21-1
CASSKRMGGRGNTEAFF
TGTGCCAGCAGCAAACGGATGGGCGGGCGGGGCAACACTGAAGCTTTCTTT
>NA|TRBJ1-2|NA|TRBV5-1
CASSLGNTGPYGYTF
TGCGCCAGCAGCTTGGGTAATACAGGGCCCTATGGCTACACCTTC
>NA|TRBJ2-3|once|TRBV7-2
CASSLDSKATDTQYF
TGTGCCAGCAGCTTAGACAGTAAAGCCACAGATACGCAGTATTTT
>NA|TRBJ2-5|few|TRBV4-1
CASSQVVVEETQYF
TGCGCCAGCAGCCAAGTCGTAGTGGAAGAGACCCAGTACTTC
>NA|TRBJ2-7|few|TRBV2
CASSEGAYEQYF
TGTGCCAGCAGTGAAGGCGCCTACGAGCAGTACTTC
>TRBD2|TRBJ2-5|few|TRBV5-4
CASSLEWGEGTQYF
TGTGCCAGCAGCTTGGAATGGGGGGAGGGGACCCAGTACTTC
>TRBD1|TRBJ2-7|NA|TRBV6-5
CASSYQGQGYEQYF
TGTGCCAGCAGTTACCAGGGACAGGGATACGAGCAGTACTTC
>TRBD1|TRBJ1-4|few|TRBV7-2
CASSLGTASTNEKLFF
TGTGCCAGCAGCCTCGGGACAGCATCAACTAATGAAAAACTGTTTTTT
>NA|TRBJ1-2|few|TRBV25-1
CASSVTGYGYTF
TGTGCCAGCAGTGTGACAGGCTATGGCTACACCTTC
>NA|TRBJ1-2|few|TRBV18
CASSPPGSINYGYTF
TGTGCCAGCTCACCACCCGGGTCCATCAACTATGGCTACACCTTC
>TRBD2|TRBJ2-3|few|TRBV7-2
CASSLLRGGEDTQYF
TGTGCCAGCAGCTTATTGCGGGGGGGCGAAGATACGCAGTATTTT
>NA|TRBJ2-7|NA|TRBV7-9
CASSPGRGSYEQYF
TGTGCCAGCAGCCCCGGACGGGGAAGCTACGAGCAGTACTTC
>NA|TRBJ1-1|NA|TRBV28
CASYPGARTEAFF
TGTGCCAGCTACCCGGGAGCGCGGACTGAAGCTTTCTTT
>TRBD2|TRBJ2-2|few|TRBV10-3
CAIRTSGNTGELFF
TGTGCCATAAGGACTAGCGGGAACACCGGGGAGCTGTTTTTT
>NA|TRBJ2-1|few|TRBV7-9
CASSHPTVLF
TGTGCCAGCAGCCATCCGACAGTCCTCTTC
>TRBD1|TRBJ1-2|NA|TRBV5-1
CASSLGPGDRGYTF
TGCGCCAGCAGCTTGGGCCCAGGGGACAGAGGCTACACCTTC
>NA|TRBJ2-5|few|TRBV28
CASSRPGGDETQYF
TGTGCCAGCAGCCGTCCCGGGGGAGACGAGACCCAGTACTTC
>TRBD1|TRBJ2-6|few|TRBV11-2
CASSSWTGGSGANVLTF
TGTGCCAGCAGCTCTTGGACAGGGGGGTCTGGGGCCAACGTCCTGACTTTC
>NA|TRBJ2-5|few|TRBV7-9
CASSLAAAVQETQYF
TGTGCCAGCAGCTTAGCAGCGGCAGTACAAGAGACCCAGTACTTC
>NA|TRBJ2-3|NA|TRBV7-8
CASSLMSGAGDTQYF
TGTGCCAGCAGCTTAATGTCCGGGGCGGGGGATACGCAGTATTTT
>NA|TRBJ2-5|NA|TRBV7-9
CASSLGGRHQETQYF
TGTGCCAGCAGCTTAGGGGGGCGCCATCAAGAGACCCAGTACTTC
>TRBD1|TRBJ1-6|few|TRBV5-6
CASRRTGGYNSPLHF
TGTGCCAGCAGGAGGACAGGGGGCTATAATTCACCCCTCCACTTT
>NA|TRBJ2-6|NA|TRBV30
CASQPLGVANVLTF
TGTGCCTCCCAGCCACTGGGAGTGGCCAACGTCCTGACTTTC
>TRBD2|TRBJ2-7|few|TRBV7-2
CASRLGLARDEQYF
TGTGCCAGCAGACTCGGACTAGCGAGGGACGAGCAGTACTTC
>TRBD2|TRBJ2-7|NA|TRBV18
CASSPPGGAYEQYF
TGTGCCAGCTCACCACCGGGAGGGGCGTACGAGCAGTACTTC
>NA|TRBJ2-5|few|TRBV7-6
CASSPSETQYF
TGTGCCAGCAGCCCGTCGGAGACCCAGTACTTC
>NA|TRBJ2-1|few|TRBV30
CAWSARRVSSYNEQFF
TGTGCCTGGAGTGCGCGGAGGGTTAGCTCCTACAATGAGCAGTTCTTC
>TRBD1|TRBJ1-2|few|TRBV28
CASVTGGAHYGYTF
TGTGCCAGCGTAACAGGGGGCGCGCACTATGGCTACACCTTC
>TRBD1|TRBJ1-1|few|TRBV30
CACQGDRGNTEAFF
TGTGCCTGTCAGGGGGACAGGGGGAACACTGAAGCTTTCTTT